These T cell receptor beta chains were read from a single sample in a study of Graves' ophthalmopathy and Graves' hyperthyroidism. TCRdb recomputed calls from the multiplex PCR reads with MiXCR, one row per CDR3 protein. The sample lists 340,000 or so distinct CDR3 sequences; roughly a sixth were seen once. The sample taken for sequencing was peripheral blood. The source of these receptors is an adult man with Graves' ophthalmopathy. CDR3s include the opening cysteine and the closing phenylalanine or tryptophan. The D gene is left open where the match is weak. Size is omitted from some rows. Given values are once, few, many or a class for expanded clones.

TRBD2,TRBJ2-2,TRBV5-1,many,CASSRVAGEAGELFF,TGCGCCAGCAGCCGAGTGGCGGGAGAGGCCGGGGAGCTGTTTTTT
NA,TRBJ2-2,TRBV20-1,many,CSAVSGTLDTGELFF,TGCAGTGCTGTATCCGGGACCCTAGACACCGGGGAGCTGTTTTTT
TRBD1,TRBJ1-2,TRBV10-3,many,CAIGGTEDNYGYTF,TGTGCCATCGGAGGGACAGAGGATAACTATGGCTACACCTTC
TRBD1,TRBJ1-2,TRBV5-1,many,CASSPEEGGQGASGGYTF,TGCGCCAGCAGCCCCGAGGAGGGGGGACAGGGGGCCTCCGGCGGCTACACCTTC
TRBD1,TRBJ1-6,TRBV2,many,CASSRTGRNSPLHF,TGTGCCAGCAGCAGGACAGGGCGTAATTCACCCCTCCACTTT
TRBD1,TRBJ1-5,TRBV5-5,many,CASSLQGVDQPQHF,TGTGCCAGCAGCCTACAGGGGGTTGATCAGCCCCAGCATTTT
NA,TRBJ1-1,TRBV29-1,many,CSLSSPGEAFF,TGCAGCCTAAGCTCCCCAGGTGAAGCTTTCTTT
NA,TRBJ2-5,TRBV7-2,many,CASSLVADLYQETQYF,TGTGCCAGCAGCTTAGTGGCTGATTTGTACCAAGAGACCCAGTACTTC
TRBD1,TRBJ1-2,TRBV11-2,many,CASSLTYRQGTNYGYTF,TGTGCCAGCAGCTTGACCTATCGACAGGGAACAAACTATGGCTACACCTTC
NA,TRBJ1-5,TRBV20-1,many,CSARPSEESNQPQHF,TGCAGTGCCCGTCCGTCCGAGGAAAGCAATCAGCCCCAGCATTTT
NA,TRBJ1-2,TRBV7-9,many,CASSLGPSGYTF,TGTGCCAGCAGCTTAGGCCCCAGTGGCTACACCTTC
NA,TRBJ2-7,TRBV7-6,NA,CASSFGIGDFNEQCF,TGTGCCAGCAGCTTCGGGATAGGGGACTTCAACGAGCAGTGCTTC
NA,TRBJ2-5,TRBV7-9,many,CASSLATGFSETQYF,TGTGCCAGCAGCTTAGCGACCGGGTTTTCTGAGACCCAGTACTTC
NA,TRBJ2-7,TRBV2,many,CASSDRLAWEQYF,TGTGCCAGCAGTGATCGGCTAGCTTGGGAGCAGTACTTC
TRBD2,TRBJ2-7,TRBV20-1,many,CSPLGAGVSYEQYF,TGCAGCCCGCTAGGGGCGGGGGTCTCCTACGAGCAGTACTTC
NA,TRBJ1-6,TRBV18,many,CASSPAELNSPLHF,TGTGCCAGCTCACCTGCAGAGCTCAATTCACCCCTCCACTTT
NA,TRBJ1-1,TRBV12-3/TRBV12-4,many,CASILTMNTEAFF,TGTGCCAGCATCCTGACCATGAACACTGAAGCTTTCTTT
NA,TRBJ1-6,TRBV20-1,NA,CSALGSDYNSPLHF,TGCAGTGCTCTCGGCAGCGACTATAATTCACCCCTCCACTTT
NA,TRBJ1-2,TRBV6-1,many,CASSEWLLAYGYTF,TGTGCCAGCAGTGAGTGGCTCCTTGCCTATGGCTACACCTTC
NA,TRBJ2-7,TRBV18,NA,CASSPPSGGRVYEQYF,TGTGCCAGCTCACCACCGTCCGGGGGGCGCGTCTACGAGCAGTACTTC
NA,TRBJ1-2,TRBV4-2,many,CASSQTQQGLPNYGYTF,TGTGCCAGCAGCCAGACGCAACAGGGATTACCGAACTATGGCTACACCTTC
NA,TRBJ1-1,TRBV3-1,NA,CASSQEGVGTEAFF,TGTGCCAGCAGCCAAGAAGGGGTGGGCACTGAAGCTTTCTTT
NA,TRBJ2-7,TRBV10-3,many,CAISESADNEQYF,TGTGCCATCAGTGAGTCGGCAGACAACGAGCAGTACTTC
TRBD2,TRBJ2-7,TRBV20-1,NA,CSARDQGLGYEQYF,TGCAGTGCTAGAGATCAGGGACTAGGGTACGAGCAGTACTTC
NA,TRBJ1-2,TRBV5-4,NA,CASSLGGGGRYGYTF,TGTGCCAGCAGCTTGGGTGGGGGCGGCCGCTACGGCTACACCTTC
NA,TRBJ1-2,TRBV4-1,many,CASSNNVGTGYTF,TGCGCCAGCAGCAATAACGTAGGGACCGGCTACACCTTC
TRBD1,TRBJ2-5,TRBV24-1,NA,CATGSRDRLEGTQYF,TGTGCCACCGGCAGTAGGGACAGACTGGAAGGGACCCAGTACTTC
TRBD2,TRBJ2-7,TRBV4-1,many,CASSQVDSGLPYEQYF,TGCGCCAGCAGCCAAGTGGATTCGGGACTACCTTACGAGCAGTACTTC
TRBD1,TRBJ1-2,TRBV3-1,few,CASSLNRGVIYGYTF,TGTGCCAGCAGCCTCAACAGGGGGGTCATCTATGGCTACACCTTC
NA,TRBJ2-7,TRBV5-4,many,CASSLLQGVGEQYF,TGTGCCAGCAGCTTGCTCCAGGGAGTGGGGGAGCAGTACTTC
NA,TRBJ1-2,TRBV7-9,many,CASSFEGDGYTF,TGTGCCAGCAGCTTCGAGGGAGATGGCTACACCTTC
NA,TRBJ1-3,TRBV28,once,CASNSGDPNTIYF,TGTGCCAGCAATTCAGGGGATCCAAACACCATATATTTT
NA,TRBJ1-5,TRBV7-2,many,CASSLFTGEPQHF,TGTGCCAGCAGCTTATTCACCGGGGAGCCCCAGCATTTT
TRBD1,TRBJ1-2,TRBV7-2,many,CASSSTGEDDGYTF,TGTGCCAGCAGCTCGACAGGGGAGGACGATGGCTACACCTTC
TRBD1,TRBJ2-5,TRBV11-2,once,CASSRITGGQETQYF,TGTGCCAGCAGCCGTATAACAGGGGGACAAGAGACCCAGTACTTC
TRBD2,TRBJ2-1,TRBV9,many,CASSVFLAGGPYEQFF,TGTGCCAGCAGCGTATTTCTAGCGGGAGGGCCCTATGAGCAGTTCTTC
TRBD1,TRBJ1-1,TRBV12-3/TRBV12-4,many,CASTPRDRGNTEAFF,TGTGCCAGCACCCCCAGGGACAGGGGGAACACTGAAGCTTTCTTT
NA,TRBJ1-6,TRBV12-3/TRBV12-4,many,CASSGQTGPLHF,TGTGCCAGCAGTGGACAAACGGGGCCCCTCCACTTT
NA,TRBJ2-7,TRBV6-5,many,CASSFTGGGSYEQYF,TGTGCCAGCAGTTTCACCGGGGGAGGCTCCTACGAGCAGTACTTC
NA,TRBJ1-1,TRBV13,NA,CASSLSPREAFF,TGTGCCAGCAGCTTATCCCCCCGTGAGGCTTTCTTT
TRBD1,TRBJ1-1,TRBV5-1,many,CASSPTGIGTEAFF,TGCGCCAGCAGCCCGACAGGGATCGGCACTGAAGCTTTCTTT
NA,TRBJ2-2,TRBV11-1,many,CASSLRLDGTGELFF,TGTGCCAGCAGCTTAAGACTAGACGGCACCGGGGAGCTGTTTTTT
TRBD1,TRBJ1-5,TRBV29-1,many,CSASGGFGNQPQHF,TGCAGCGCGTCAGGGGGGTTCGGCAATCAGCCCCAGCATTTT
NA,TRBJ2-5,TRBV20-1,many,CSAQALETQYF,TGCAGTGCCCAAGCGTTAGAGACCCAGTACTTC
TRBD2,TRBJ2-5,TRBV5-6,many,CASSGTSGGIQETQYF,TGTGCCAGCAGCGGGACTAGCGGGGGGATCCAAGAGACCCAGTACTTC
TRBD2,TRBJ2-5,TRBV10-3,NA,CAISSGRETQYF,TGTGCCATCTCTAGCGGGAGGGAGACCCAGTACTTC
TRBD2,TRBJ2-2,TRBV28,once,CASSLPTSGNTGELFF,TGTGCCAGCAGTTTACCGACTAGCGGAAACACCGGGGAGCTGTTTTTT
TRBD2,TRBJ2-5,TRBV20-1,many,CSARDAGRARETQYF,TGCAGTGCTAGAGATGCGGGGAGGGCTCGGGAGACCCAGTACTTC
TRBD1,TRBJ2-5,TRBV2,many,CASRPTTGGSETQYF,TGTGCCAGCAGGCCAACGACAGGGGGTAGCGAGACCCAGTACTTC
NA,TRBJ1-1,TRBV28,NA,CASSTENTEAFF,TGTGCCAGCAGTACCGAGAACACTGAAGCTTTCTTT
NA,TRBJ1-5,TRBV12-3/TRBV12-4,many,CASSLVSKGGVSSNQPQHF,TGTGCCAGCAGTTTAGTTAGCAAGGGTGGGGTAAGCAGCAATCAGCCCCAGCATTTT